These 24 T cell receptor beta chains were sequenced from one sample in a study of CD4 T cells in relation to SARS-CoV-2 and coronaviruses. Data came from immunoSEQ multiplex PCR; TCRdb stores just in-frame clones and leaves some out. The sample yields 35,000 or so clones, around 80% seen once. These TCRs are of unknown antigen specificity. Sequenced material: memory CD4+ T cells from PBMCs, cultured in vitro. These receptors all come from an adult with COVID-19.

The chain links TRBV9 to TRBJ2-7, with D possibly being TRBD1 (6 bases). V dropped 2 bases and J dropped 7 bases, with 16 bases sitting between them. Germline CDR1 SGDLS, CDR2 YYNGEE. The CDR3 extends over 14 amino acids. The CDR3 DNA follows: TGTGCCAGCAGCGTTGACCACAGGGTGGGTGAGCAGTACTTC. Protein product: CASSVDHRVGEQYF.

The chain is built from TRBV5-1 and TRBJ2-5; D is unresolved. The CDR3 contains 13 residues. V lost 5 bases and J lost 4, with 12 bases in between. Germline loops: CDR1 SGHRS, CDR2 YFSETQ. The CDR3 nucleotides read TGCGCCAGCAGTCTAAACTTGTTAGAGACCCAGTACTTC. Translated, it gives CASSLNLLETQYF.

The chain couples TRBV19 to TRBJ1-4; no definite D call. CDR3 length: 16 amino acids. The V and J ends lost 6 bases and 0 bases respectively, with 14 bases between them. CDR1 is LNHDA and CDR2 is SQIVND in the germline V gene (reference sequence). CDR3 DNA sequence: TGTGCCAGTAGAACCACCGGGCCTGCAACTAATGAAAAACTGTTTTTT. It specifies CASRTTGPATNEKLFF.

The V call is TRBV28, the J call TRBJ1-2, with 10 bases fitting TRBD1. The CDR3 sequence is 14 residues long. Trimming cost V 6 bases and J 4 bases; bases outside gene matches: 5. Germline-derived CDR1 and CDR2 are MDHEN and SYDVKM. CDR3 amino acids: CASRGTGVSYGYTF. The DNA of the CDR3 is TGTGCCAGCAGGGGGACAGGGGTCAGCTATGGCTACACCTTC.

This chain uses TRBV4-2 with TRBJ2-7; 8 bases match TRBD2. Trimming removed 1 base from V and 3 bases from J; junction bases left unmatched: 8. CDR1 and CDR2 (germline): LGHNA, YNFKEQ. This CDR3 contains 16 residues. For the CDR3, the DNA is TGTGCCAGCAGCCAAGCTGGAGGTAGCGGGATCTACGAGCAGTACTTC. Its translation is CASSQAGGSGIYEQYF.

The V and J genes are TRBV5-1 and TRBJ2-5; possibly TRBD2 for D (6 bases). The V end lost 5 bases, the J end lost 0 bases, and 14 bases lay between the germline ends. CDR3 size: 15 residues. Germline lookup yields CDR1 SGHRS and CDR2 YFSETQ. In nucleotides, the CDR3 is TGCGCCAGCAGACGGGGAGGTCCGTACCAAGAGACCCAGTACTTC. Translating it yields CASRRGGPYQETQYF.

CDR3 sequence reads: CASSPGTGNQPQHF. The CDR3 nucleotides are TGTGCCAGCAGCCCTGGGACGGGCAATCAGCCCCAGCATTTT. The rearrangement uses TRBV2 and TRBJ1-5; D is possibly TRBD1 (5 bases). CDR1 and CDR2 (germline): SNHLY, FYNNEI. CDR3 length: 14 amino acids. V lost 6 bases and J 2 bases, leaving 11 bases between the germline ends.

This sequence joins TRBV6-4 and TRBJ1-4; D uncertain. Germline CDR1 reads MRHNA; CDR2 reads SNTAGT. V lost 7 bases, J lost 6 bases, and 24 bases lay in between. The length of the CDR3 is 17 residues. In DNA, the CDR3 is TGTGCCAGCATCCGACCAACTCTAGGGCCAGCGGATGAAAAACTGTTTTTT. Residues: CASIRPTLGPADEKLFF.

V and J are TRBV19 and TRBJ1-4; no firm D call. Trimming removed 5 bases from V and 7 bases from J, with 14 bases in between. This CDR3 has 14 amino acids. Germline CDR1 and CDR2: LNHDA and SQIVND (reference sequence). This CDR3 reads CASSRDLGFEKLFF. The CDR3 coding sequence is TGTGCCAGTAGTCGTGACCTCGGGTTTGAAAAACTGTTTTTT.

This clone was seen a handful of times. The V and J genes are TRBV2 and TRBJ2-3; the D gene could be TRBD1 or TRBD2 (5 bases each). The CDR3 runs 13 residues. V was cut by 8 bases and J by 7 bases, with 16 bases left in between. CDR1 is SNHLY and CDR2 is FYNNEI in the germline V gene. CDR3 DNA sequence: TGTGCCAGCCCGGGGCCCTCGGGCTATACGCAGTATTTT. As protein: CASPGPSGYTQYF.

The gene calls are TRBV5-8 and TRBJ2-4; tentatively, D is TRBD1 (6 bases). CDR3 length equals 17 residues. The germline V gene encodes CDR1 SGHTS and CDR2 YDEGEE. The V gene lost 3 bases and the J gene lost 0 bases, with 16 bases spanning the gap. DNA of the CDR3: TGTGCCAGCAGCTGGGGAACAGGGTTACTAGCCAAAAACATTCAGTACTTC. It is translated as CASSWGTGLLAKNIQYF.

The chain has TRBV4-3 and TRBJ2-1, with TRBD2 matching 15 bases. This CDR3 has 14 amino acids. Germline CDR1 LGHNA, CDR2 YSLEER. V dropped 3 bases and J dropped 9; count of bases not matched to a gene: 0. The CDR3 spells CASSQGLAGGEQFF. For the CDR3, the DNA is TGCGCCAGCAGCCAGGGACTAGCGGGAGGTGAGCAGTTCTTC.

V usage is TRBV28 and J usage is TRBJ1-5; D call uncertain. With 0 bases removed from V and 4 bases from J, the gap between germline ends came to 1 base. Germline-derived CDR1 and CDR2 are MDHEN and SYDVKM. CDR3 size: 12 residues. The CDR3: CASSLWNQPQHF. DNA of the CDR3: TGTGCCAGCAGTTTATGGAATCAGCCCCAGCATTTT.

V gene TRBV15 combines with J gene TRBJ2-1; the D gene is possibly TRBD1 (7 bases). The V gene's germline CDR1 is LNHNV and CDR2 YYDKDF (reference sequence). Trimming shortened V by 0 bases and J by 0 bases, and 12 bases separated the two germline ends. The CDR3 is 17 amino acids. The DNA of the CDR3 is TGTGCCACCAGCAGAGATGCGGGACAGAGCTCCTACAATGAGCAGTTCTTC. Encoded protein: CATSRDAGQSSYNEQFF.

CDR3: CASRGQGAEEAFF. CDR3 nucleotide sequence: TGTGCCAGTAGAGGACAGGGAGCCGAGGAAGCTTTCTTT. The chain combines TRBV19 with TRBJ1-1, with 8 bases matching TRBD1. Germline trimming cut 6 bases from V and 8 bases from J; bases unmatched to any gene: 8. This CDR3 is built from 13 residues. Germline values: CDR1 LNHDA, CDR2 SQIVND (reference sequence).

CDR3 loop: CASSSRLAGGTDTQYF. Written as DNA, the CDR3 is TGTGCCAGCAGCTCGCGACTAGCGGGAGGGACAGATACGCAGTATTTT. The V and J genes are TRBV5-4 and TRBJ2-3; 14 nucleotides align to TRBD2. The germline gives CDR1 SGHNT, CDR2 YYREEE (reference sequence). J gave up 3 bases and V 3 bases, and 3 bases lay outside the gene matches. The length of the CDR3 is 16 residues.

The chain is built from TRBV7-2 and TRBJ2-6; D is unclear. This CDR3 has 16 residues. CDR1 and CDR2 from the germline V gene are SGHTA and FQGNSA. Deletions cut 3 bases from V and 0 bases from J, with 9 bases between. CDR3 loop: CASSFRRDSGANVLTF. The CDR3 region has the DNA TGTGCCAGCAGCTTCCGGAGAGACTCTGGGGCCAACGTCCTGACTTTC.

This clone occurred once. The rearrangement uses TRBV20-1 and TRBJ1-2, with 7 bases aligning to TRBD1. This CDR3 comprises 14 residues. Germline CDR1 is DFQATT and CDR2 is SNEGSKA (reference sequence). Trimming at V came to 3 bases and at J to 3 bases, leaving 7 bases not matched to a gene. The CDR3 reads CSASAAGQHYGYTF. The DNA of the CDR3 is TGCAGTGCTAGTGCGGCGGGACAGCACTATGGCTACACCTTC.

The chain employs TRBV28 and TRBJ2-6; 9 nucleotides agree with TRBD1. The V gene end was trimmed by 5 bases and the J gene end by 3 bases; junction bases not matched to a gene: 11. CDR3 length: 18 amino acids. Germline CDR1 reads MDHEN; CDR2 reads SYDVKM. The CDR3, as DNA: TGTGCCAGCAGTCCTCAGGGACAGGGCTTCCTTGGGGCCAACGTCCTGACTTTC. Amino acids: CASSPQGQGFLGANVLTF.

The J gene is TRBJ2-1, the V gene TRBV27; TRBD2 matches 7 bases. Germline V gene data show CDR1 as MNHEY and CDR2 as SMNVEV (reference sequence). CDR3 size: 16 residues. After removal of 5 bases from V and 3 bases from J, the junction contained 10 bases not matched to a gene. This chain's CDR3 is CASSGSLREYYNEQFF. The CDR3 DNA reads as TGTGCCAGCAGTGGCTCCCTGCGGGAGTACTACAATGAGCAGTTCTTC.

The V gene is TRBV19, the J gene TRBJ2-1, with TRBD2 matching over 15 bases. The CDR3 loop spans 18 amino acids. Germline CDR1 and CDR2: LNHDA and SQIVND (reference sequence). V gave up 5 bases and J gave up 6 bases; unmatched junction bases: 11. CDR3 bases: TGTGCCAGTAGTGGACTAGCGGGAGGGAAAAGGAGGGGCAATGAGCAGTTCTTC. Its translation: CASSGLAGGKRRGNEQFF.

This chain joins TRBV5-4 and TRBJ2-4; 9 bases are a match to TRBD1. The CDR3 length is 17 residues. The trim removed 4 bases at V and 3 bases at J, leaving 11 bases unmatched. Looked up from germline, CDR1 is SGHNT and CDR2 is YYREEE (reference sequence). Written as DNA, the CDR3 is TGTGCCAGCAGCCAAAAAACAGGGGGCTATGTCAAAAACATTCAGTACTTC. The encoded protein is CASSQKTGGYVKNIQYF.

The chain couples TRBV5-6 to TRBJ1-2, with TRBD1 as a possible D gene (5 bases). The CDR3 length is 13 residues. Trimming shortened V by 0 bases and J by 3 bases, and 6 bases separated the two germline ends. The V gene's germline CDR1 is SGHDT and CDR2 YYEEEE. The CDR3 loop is CASSLGGYYGYTF. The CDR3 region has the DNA TGTGCCAGCAGCTTGGGGGGGTACTATGGCTACACCTTC.

CDR3 region: CASSVEGNIGNQPQHF. The CDR3 bases are TGTGCCAGCAGTGTGGAGGGAAACATTGGCAATCAGCCCCAGCATTTT. The V gene is TRBV2, the J gene TRBJ1-5; D unclear. The ends were cut back, 4 bases at V and 2 bases at J, with 15 bases in the middle. CDR1 SNHLY and CDR2 FYNNEI come from the germline V gene. The CDR3 runs 16 residues.